A single sample is the source of the 22 T cell receptor beta chains below, sequenced in a study of blood T cell repertoires in COVID-19 (dated by TCRdb to the early 2020s). Library construction relied on the immunoSEQ multiplex PCR assay. Imported from immuneACCESS, the table was reduced by TCRdb to in-frame sequences with V and J called. These copies leave out some clones; in studies compared against another copy, an unresolved V gene accounts for under half, and the cause of the remainder is not known. The sample table records approximately 46,000 clones; approximately 80% of these occur just once. 50% to 75% of the sample goes to the ten largest clones. The sequencing input was peripheral blood. All receptors derive from a man at least 80 years old with acute or convalescent COVID-19.

This sequence joins TRBV5-6 and TRBJ2-3, with a possible D match to TRBD2 (5 bases). CDR1 is SGHDT, CDR2 YYEEEE, per germline. CDR3 size: 14 residues. The V gene lost 1 base and the J gene lost 6 bases, with 12 bases spanning the gap. The CDR3 loop is CASSLLLGKDTQYF. As DNA, the CDR3 is TGTGCCAGCAGCTTGTTACTAGGGAAGGATACGCAGTATTTT.

The chain is built from TRBV27 and TRBJ1-5; 7 nucleotides line up with TRBD1. Germline loops: CDR1 MNHEY, CDR2 SMNVEV (reference sequence). With V trimmed by 6 bases and J by 0 bases, 5 bases remained unmatched. This CDR3 comprises 15 residues. CDR3 nucleotide sequence: TGTGCCAGCAGGTCGACAGGGTATAGCAATCAGCCCCAGCATTTT. Protein: CASRSTGYSNQPQHF.

The chain has TRBV21-1 and TRBJ2-1; TRBD2 is the table's D call and was not checked against the DNA. TRBV21-1 is deemed a pseudogene. The CDR3 runs to 18 residues. Here the CDR3 reads CASSQEELAPSSYNEQFF. DNA for the CDR3: TGTGCCAGCAGCCAAGAAGAACTAGCGCCAAGCTCCTACAATGAGCAGTTCTTC.

This clone came up once. This chain uses TRBV5-1 with TRBJ2-7; weak D call: TRBD1 (6 bases). Germline lookup yields CDR1 SGHRS and CDR2 YFSETQ. The CDR3 sequence is 14 residues long. Trimming removed 2 bases from V and 0 bases from J, with 9 bases in between. The CDR3 is CASSFRDISYEQYF. The CDR3 nucleotides read TGCGCCAGCAGCTTCCGGGACATCTCCTACGAGCAGTACTTC.

The CDR3 coding sequence is TGTGCCAGCAGCTCAGGGCGGTCGAACACTGAAGCTTTCTTT. Translated, it gives CASSSGRSNTEAFF. This chain uses TRBV7-6 with TRBJ1-1; D is possibly TRBD1 (5 bases). The CDR3 consists of 14 residues. Between the trimmed V and J ends, which lost 4 bases and 1 base, there was a span of 10 bases. Germline assignment: CDR1 SGHVS and CDR2 FNYEAQ.

This chain connects TRBV7-8 to TRBJ2-1; 12 bases map to TRBD1. Germline assignment: CDR1 SGHVS and CDR2 FQNEAQ. After removal of 5 bases from V and 8 bases from J, the junction contained 4 bases not matched to a gene. The CDR3 is made up of 14 amino acids. As DNA, the CDR3 is TGTGCCAGCAGCCCGGGACAGGGGGCAGATGAGCAGTTCTTC. Its translation is CASSPGQGADEQFF.

The chain links TRBV10-3 to TRBJ2-7; 11 nucleotides agree with TRBD2. V shed 8 bases and J 5 bases; nucleotides not matched to a gene: 5. The germline CDR1 and CDR2 sequences are ENHRY and SYGVKD. CDR3 size: 13 residues. The CDR3, as DNA: TGTGCCATCGGCGGACTAGCGGGCGACGAGCAGTACTTC. Protein product: CAIGGLAGDEQYF.

The chain employs TRBV12-3 or TRBV12-4 and TRBJ2-7, with 8 bases fitting TRBD1. The CDR3 runs 13 residues. After removal of 3 bases from V and 5 bases from J, the junction contained 3 bases not matched to a gene. The CDR3 loop reads CASSLGQENEQYF. The CDR3 DNA is TGTGCCAGCAGTTTGGGACAGGAAAACGAGCAGTACTTC.

The V call is TRBV7-9, the J call TRBJ2-3; tentative D call: TRBD2 (5 bases). V was shortened by 5 bases and J by 5 bases, with 11 bases between the two germline ends. This CDR3 has 13 amino acids. Looked up from germline, CDR1 is SEHNR and CDR2 is FQNEAQ (reference sequence). CDR3 DNA sequence: TGTGCCAGCAGCCAGGCGGGCGGAGATACGCAGTATTTT. As protein: CASSQAGGDTQYF.

The chain carries TRBV2 and TRBJ2-1, with D perhaps TRBD2 (6 bases). Germline CDR1 and CDR2: SNHLY and FYNNEI. CDR3 length equals 14 residues. V lost 5 bases and J 9 bases, leaving 17 bases between the germline ends. The CDR3 DNA is TGTGCCAGCAGTCGAAACCTAGCGCGGTCTGAGCAGTTCTTC. Its translation is CASSRNLARSEQFF.

This clone turned up a few times. The chain joins TRBV28 to TRBJ2-2; D gene ambiguous. V lost 2 bases to trimming and J lost 6 bases, with 10 bases between them. This CDR3 contains 14 residues. Per the germline V gene, CDR1 is MDHEN and CDR2 is SYDVKM. DNA for the CDR3: TGTGCCAGCAGTTTACTACTACTTGCCGGGGAGCTGTTTTTT. It specifies CASSLLLLAGELFF.

The J gene is TRBJ2-1, the V gene TRBV5-4; TRBD1 agrees at 9 bases. This CDR3 spans 16 amino acids. After removal of 4 bases from V and 4 bases from J, the junction contained 9 bases not matched to a gene. Germline V CDR1 and CDR2: SGHNT, YYREEE (reference sequence). DNA for the CDR3: TGTGCCAGCAGCCCGGCCAGGACAGGGGCTTACAATGAGCAGTTCTTC. Translation gives CASSPARTGAYNEQFF.

This clone has just a few counts. This chain uses TRBV4-1 with TRBJ2-7; D uncertain. The CDR3 sequence is 13 residues long. The germline V gene encodes CDR1 MGHRA and CDR2 YSYEKL. The V end was cut by 1 base, the J end by 1 base, with 5 bases between. Written as DNA, the CDR3 is TGCGCCAGCAGCCAAGGTACTTCCTACGAGCAGTACTTC. As protein: CASSQGTSYEQYF.

This chain joins TRBV6-6 and TRBJ1-1, with D unclear. Germline lookup yields CDR1 MNHNY and CDR2 SVGAGI (reference sequence). The V and J ends lost 6 bases and 1 base respectively, with 9 bases between them. This CDR3 region has 13 residues. CDR3 bases: TGTGCCAGCAGGTCAAGCGAGAACACTGAAGCTTTCTTT. Translating gives CASRSSENTEAFF.

The gene calls are TRBV6-5 and TRBJ1-1; D perhaps matches TRBD1 (5 bases). CDR3 length: 13 residues. Trimming removed 6 bases at V and 3 bases at J, with 11 bases between. Per germline, CDR1 MNHEY and CDR2 SVGAGI. This CDR3 reads CASRADSYTEAFF. The CDR3, as DNA: TGTGCCAGCAGAGCTGACAGTTACACTGAAGCTTTCTTT.

V gene TRBV28 combines with J gene TRBJ2-7; D uncertain. The CDR3 loop spans 12 amino acids. Trimming took off 5 bases at V and 3 bases at J, with 8 bases between the two ends. CDR1 MDHEN and CDR2 SYDVKM come from the germline V gene. CDR3 loop: CASSHNHYEQYF. Here the CDR3 DNA reads TGTGCCAGCAGTCACAACCACTACGAGCAGTACTTC.

This clone has only a few counts. V gene TRBV6-6 combines with J gene TRBJ2-2; 7 bases match TRBD2. Germline trimming cut 8 bases from V and 5 bases from J; bases unmatched to any gene: 11. CDR1 and CDR2 (germline): MNHNY, SVGAGI (reference sequence). The CDR3 has 15 amino acids. CDR3 amino acids: CASEVAGVETGELFF. CDR3 sequence (DNA): TGTGCCAGCGAGGTCGCGGGAGTAGAAACCGGGGAGCTGTTTTTT.

The CDR3 DNA sequence: TGTGCCAGCAGCTCTTCGACTAGCGGCTCCTACGAGCAGTACTTC. Residues: CASSSSTSGSYEQYF. The chain links TRBV5-6 to TRBJ2-7, with 9 bases fitting TRBD2. CDR3 length: 15 amino acids. The V segment lost 3 bases and the J segment 0 bases; nucleotides outside the gene matches: 4. Germline CDR1 reads SGHDT; CDR2 reads YYEEEE.

V is TRBV10-3 and J is TRBJ2-1, with TRBD2 as a possible D gene (5 bases). This CDR3 comprises 12 residues. V lost 8 bases to trimming and J lost 7 bases, with 12 bases between them. The germline V gene has CDR1 ENHRY and CDR2 SYGVKD. The CDR3: CAISPGSNEQFF. The CDR3 nucleotides are TGTGCCATCTCCCCGGGGTCGAATGAGCAGTTCTTC.

This clone was observed a few times. The chain joins TRBV9 to TRBJ2-1, with a tentative D call TRBD1 (6 bases). The V gene's germline CDR1 is SGDLS and CDR2 YYNGEE. Between the trimmed V and J ends, which lost 0 bases and 3 bases, there was a span of 10 bases. The CDR3 covers 15 residues. Written as DNA, the CDR3 is TGTGCCAGCAGCGTAGTGGGGGCTAACTACAATGAGCAGTTCTTC. It is translated as CASSVVGANYNEQFF.

This clone was seen just once. The chain couples TRBV6-2 or TRBV6-3 to TRBJ1-4; D ambiguous. The germline V gene encodes CDR1 MNHEY and CDR2 SVGEGT. Trimming stripped 0 bases from V and 11 bases from J, with 10 bases between. The length of the CDR3 is 13 residues. This CDR3 reads CASSYSKAGKLFF. The CDR3 nucleotides read TGTGCCAGCAGTTACTCGAAGGCGGGCAAACTGTTTTTT.

The chain is built from TRBV7-2 and TRBJ2-1, with D possibly being TRBD1 (6 bases). This CDR3 has 15 residues. Germline V gene lookup returns CDR1 SGHTA and CDR2 FQGNSA. The V end was cut by 4 bases, the J end by 0 bases, with 10 bases between. The CDR3 DNA follows: TGTGCCAGCAGCTCACAGGGTGGCTCCTACAATGAGCAGTTCTTC. It translates to CASSSQGGSYNEQFF.